This record concerns one T cell receptor beta chain sequence. The sample contains more than one DNA sequence encoding this CDR3. The data were obtained in a study of blood T cell repertoires in COVID-19. Study information: COVID-19 samples from acute and convalescent phases originated in the United States, Italy and Spain.

There are 13 residues in the CDR3. Per the germline V gene, CDR1 is GTSNPN and CDR2 is SVGIG (reference sequence). With 0 bases removed from V and 5 bases from J, the gap between germline ends came to 8 bases. Produced via immunoSEQ multiplex PCR; TCRdb's table is partial and in-frame only. The table includes around 400,000 clones, around 86% detected once. Donors of Cohort 3 who recovered were those that had two negative PCRs, clearance, or symptom resolution. The J gene is TRBJ1-5, the V gene TRBV30, with TRBD1 as a possible D gene (6 bases). The source of this sequence is a woman in her 50s who had recovered from COVID-19. The sample taken for sequencing was PBMCs or T cells enriched from blood (not recorded which). The CDR3 loop is CAWSVQGDQPQHF. The CDR3 nucleotides read TGTGCCTGGAGTGTACAGGGTGATCAGCCCCAGCATTTT.